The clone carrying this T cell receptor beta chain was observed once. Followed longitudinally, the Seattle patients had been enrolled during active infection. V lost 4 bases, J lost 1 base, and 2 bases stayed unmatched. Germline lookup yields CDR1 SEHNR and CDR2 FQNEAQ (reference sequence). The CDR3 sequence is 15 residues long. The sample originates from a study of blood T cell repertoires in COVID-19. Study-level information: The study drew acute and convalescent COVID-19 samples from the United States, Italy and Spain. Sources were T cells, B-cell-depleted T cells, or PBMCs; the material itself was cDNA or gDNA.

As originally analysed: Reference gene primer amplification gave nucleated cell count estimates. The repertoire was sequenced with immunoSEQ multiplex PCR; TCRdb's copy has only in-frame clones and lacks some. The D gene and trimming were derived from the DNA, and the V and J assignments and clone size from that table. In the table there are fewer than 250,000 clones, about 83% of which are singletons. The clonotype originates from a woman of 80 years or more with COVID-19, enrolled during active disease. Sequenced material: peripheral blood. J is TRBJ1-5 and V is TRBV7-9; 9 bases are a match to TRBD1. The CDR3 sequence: CASSSTGGSNQPQHF. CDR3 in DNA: TGTGCCAGCAGCTCGACAGGGGGGAGCAATCAGCCCCAGCATTTT.